This entry lists 6 T cell receptor beta chains sequenced from one sample in a study of beta chain features in type 1 diabetes. The whole isolated RNA underwent reverse transcription, so sequencing captured expressed TCRB transcripts. Assay: immunoSEQ multiplex PCR; the TCRdb copy retains only in-frame clones and omits some. In the table there are about 290,000 clones, about 8.5% of which are singletons. The sample consisted of central memory CD4+ T cells from blood. The receptor set was obtained from a woman aged 18-29 years in good health.

This clone was seen more than once but under ten times. V is TRBV29-1 and J is TRBJ1-2, with no clear D. The CDR3 runs to 12 residues. Germline loops: CDR1 SQVTM, CDR2 ANQGSEA. V was pared by 0 bases and J by 1 base, with 3 bases between. The CDR3 region is CSVEEDNYGYTF. In nucleotides, the CDR3 is TGCAGCGTTGAAGAAGATAACTATGGCTACACCTTC.

This chain connects TRBV30 to TRBJ1-5; D gene uncertain. With 1 base removed from V and 4 bases from J, the gap between germline ends came to 11 bases. Germline-derived CDR1 and CDR2 are GTSNPN and SVGIG (reference sequence). The CDR3 totals 14 residues. CDR3 loop: CAWSARLGNQPQHF. The CDR3 region has the DNA TGTGCCTGGAGTGCTAGACTTGGGAATCAGCCCCAGCATTTT.

For this clone: A read error may explain this, as a much larger clone is one base away. The sample has other DNA sequences that encode this CDR3 too. V usage is TRBV7-2 and J usage is TRBJ1-1, with D possibly TRBD1 on 5 matching bases. Looked up from germline, CDR1 is SGHTA and CDR2 is FQGNSA. Trimming cost V 4 bases and J 2 bases, with 8 bases left between them. CDR3 size: 13 residues. Here the CDR3 DNA reads TGTGCCAGCAGCTCTCAGGGTAACACTGAAGCTTTCTTT. Translation: CASSSQGNTEAFF.

A few counts support this clone. The chain joins TRBV4-3 to TRBJ1-4; TRBD1 matches at 8 bases. Germline loops: CDR1 LGHNA, CDR2 YSLEER. This CDR3 spans 17 amino acids. The V gene end was trimmed by 0 bases and the J gene end by 7 bases; junction bases not matched to a gene: 10. As DNA, the CDR3 is TGCGCCAGCAGCCAAGATGGGCGTCAGGGGGCAGTTGAAAAACTGTTTTTT. The encoded protein is CASSQDGRQGAVEKLFF.

This chain connects TRBV12-5 to TRBJ1-1; 8 nucleotides match TRBD1. The CDR3 is made up of 13 amino acids. Germline values: CDR1 LGHNT, CDR2 FRNRAP. Losses at the gene ends were 5 bases for V and 6 bases for J; bases not matched to a gene: 5. The CDR3 nucleotides are TGTGCTAGTGGTCAACAGGGGGTGGCTGAAGCTTTCTTT. Its translation: CASGQQGVAEAFF.

There are a few counts of this clone. The CDR3 DNA is TGCGCCAGCAGCCCGGGGGCGACAGGGGAGAATGAAAAACTGTTTTTT. Translated, it gives CASSPGATGENEKLFF. The V call is TRBV5-1, the J call TRBJ1-4, with 8 bases aligning to TRBD1. In germline, CDR1 is SGHRS, CDR2 YFSETQ. The CDR3 has 16 residues. Unmatched junction bases numbered 10, after V lost 4 bases and J lost 5 bases.